This T cell receptor (beta chain) was retrieved from a study of blood T cell repertoires in COVID-19. Participants came from roughly 25 US areas, aged about 18 to 90 years. Assay: immunoSEQ multiplex PCR; the TCRdb copy retains only in-frame clones and omits some. The table lists some 150,000 clones, around four fifths of them singletons. CDR1 is MGHRA, CDR2 YSYEKL, per germline. The V segment lost 2 bases and the J segment 5 bases; nucleotides outside the gene matches: 5. The CDR3 length is 14 residues. The sample comprised PBMCs or T cells enriched from blood (not recorded which). This TCR was sampled from a woman between 35 and 50 years old who had recovered from COVID-19. V gene TRBV4-1 combines with J gene TRBJ2-7, with 8 bases identical to TRBD2. CDR3 in amino acids: CASSQTAGVDEQYF. The CDR3 DNA reads TGCGCCAGCAGCCAAACAGCGGGAGTTGACGAGCAGTACTTC.